Below are 31 T cell receptor beta chains sequenced from a single sample in a study of post-analysis software for immune sequencing data. Study-level points and caveats: Compared with controls, patients had more of roughly five TRBV segments, including TRBV5-6, TRBV5-1 and TRBV20-1.

Unique-molecular-identifier-tagged TCR beta cDNA libraries were used. TCRdb used MiXCR to reprocess the PCR reads, holding one entry per CDR3 protein. The repertoire includes some 690,000 distinct CDR3 sequences, around 64% of them detected once, and approximately 10% sits in the top ten. No antigens are known for them. Sequencing was carried out using blood. These receptors originate from a girl aged 2-10 years with multiple sclerosis.

This clonotype was observed a few times. The chain carries TRBV5-1 and TRBJ2-7; no clear D gene. The CDR3 covers 13 residues. CDR1 and CDR2 from the germline V gene are SGHRS and YFSETQ. V gave up 0 bases and J gave up 3 bases, with 7 bases separating them. The CDR3 DNA reads as TGCGCCAGCAGCTTGGCCGCAGACTACGAGCAGTACTTC. Amino acid sequence: CASSLAADYEQYF.

V is TRBV7-2 and J is TRBJ2-3; no definite D call. Trimming removed 3 bases at V and 0 bases at J, with 16 bases between. Per the germline V gene, CDR1 is SGHTA and CDR2 is FQGNSA. The CDR3 loop spans 17 amino acids. The CDR3 is CASSFPPLGPSTDTQYF. In DNA form, the CDR3 reads TGTGCCAGCAGCTTCCCCCCTTTAGGGCCTAGCACAGATACGCAGTATTTT.

The V and J genes are TRBV6-6 and TRBJ2-7; the match to TRBD2 covers 9 bases. V shed 5 bases and J 2 bases; nucleotides not matched to a gene: 4. Looked up from germline, CDR1 is MNHNY and CDR2 is SVGAGI (reference sequence). The CDR3 length is 14 residues. The CDR3 region is CASSGLAGAYEQYF. In nucleotides, the CDR3 is TGTGCCAGCAGTGGGTTAGCGGGGGCCTACGAGCAGTACTTC.

Ten or more counts support this clonotype. The chain has TRBV2 and TRBJ2-7; 9 bases line up with TRBD1. With V trimmed by 7 bases and J by 2 bases, 3 bases remained unmatched. The CDR3 extends over 13 amino acids. Germline V gives CDR1 SNHLY, CDR2 FYNNEI. This CDR3 is CASNRDRAYEQYF. CDR3 nucleotides: TGTGCCAGCAACCGGGACAGGGCCTACGAGCAGTACTTC.

The V and J genes are TRBV5-1 and TRBJ1-1, with 9 bases lining up with TRBD1. Germline V lookup: CDR1 SGHRS, CDR2 YFSETQ. This CDR3 is 18 amino acids long. After removal of 2 bases from V and 1 base from J, the junction contained 12 bases not matched to a gene. The CDR3 DNA reads TGCGCCAGCAGCTTAGACCGGCCGACAGGGGGTGGGAACACTGAAGCTTTCTTT. This translates into CASSLDRPTGGGNTEAFF.

The J gene is TRBJ1-2, the V gene TRBV29-1, with D tentatively TRBD1 (6 bases). The V gene's germline CDR1 is SQVTM and CDR2 ANQGSEA. V lost 5 bases to trimming and J lost 3 bases, with 13 bases between them. This CDR3 is 13 amino acids long. This chain's CDR3 is CSVTMTGDYGYTF. DNA for the CDR3: TGCAGCGTTACCATGACAGGCGACTATGGCTACACCTTC.

The chain has TRBV10-1 and TRBJ2-3; D is undetermined. The V and J ends lost 0 bases and 4 bases respectively, with 8 bases between them. The CDR3 runs to 14 residues. Germline CDR1 is WNHNN and CDR2 is SYGVQD (reference sequence). The CDR3 sequence is CASSESAPPDTQYF. In DNA form, the CDR3 reads TGCGCCAGCAGTGAGTCGGCCCCTCCAGATACGCAGTATTTT.

The table lists this clonotype with a few counts. This chain connects TRBV25-1 to TRBJ2-1; TRBD1 or TRBD2 may be the D gene (6 bases each). The length of the CDR3 is 16 residues. With 4 bases removed from V and 3 bases from J, the gap between germline ends came to 16 bases. The V gene's germline CDR1 is MGHDK and CDR2 SYGVNS. In DNA form, the CDR3 reads TGTGCCAGCAGTGGAGACGGGGGACACCACTACAATGAGCAGTTCTTC. It is translated as CASSGDGGHHYNEQFF.

V and J are TRBV5-5 and TRBJ2-4, with D tentatively TRBD2 (6 bases). The CDR3 length is 14 residues. The germline gives CDR1 SGHKS, CDR2 YYEKEE (reference sequence). Trimming took 5 bases from V and 6 from J, leaving 15 bases between them. The CDR3 is CASSLGGAGNIQYF. As DNA, the CDR3 is TGTGCCAGCAGTCTCGGGGGAGCTGGAAACATTCAGTACTTC.

CDR3 region: CASSPNPPDTQYF. The CDR3 coding sequence is TGTGCCAGCAGTCCCAACCCCCCAGATACGCAGTATTTT. The chain recombines TRBV12-3 or TRBV12-4 with TRBJ2-3, with D unresolved. This CDR3 spans 13 amino acids. The V end was cut by 5 bases, the J end by 4 bases, with 10 bases between.

The CDR3 is CSTGAQETQYF. The CDR3 DNA sequence: TGCAGCACTGGAGCGCAAGAGACCCAGTACTTC. The chain uses TRBV29-1 and TRBJ2-5; D remains unclear. The germline V and J ends were trimmed by 8 bases and 2 bases, with 9 bases remaining between them. The CDR3 covers 11 residues. Germline loops: CDR1 SQVTM, CDR2 ANQGSEA.

V gene TRBV9 combines with J gene TRBJ1-5; no definite D call. From germline, CDR1 is SGDLS and CDR2 YYNGEE. The CDR3 runs 13 residues. V lost 0 bases and J lost 5, with 6 bases in between. The CDR3 nucleotides are TGTGCCAGCAGCGTAGACAGCCATCAGCCCCAGCATTTT. Residues: CASSVDSHQPQHF.

This sequence joins TRBV3-1 and TRBJ2-4; 7 bases align to TRBD1. TRBJ2-5 matches the DNA end more closely, so the J call is doubtful. Germline CDR1 and CDR2: LGHDT and YNNKEL (reference sequence). There are 15 residues in the CDR3. In nucleotides, the CDR3 is TGTGCCAGCAGCCGGATGACAGGGAAGGAAGAGACCCAGTACTTC. The encoded protein is CASSRMTGKEETQYF.

CDR3 loop: CASSEGQALQETQYF. For the CDR3, the DNA is TGTGCCAGCAGCGAGGGACAGGCCCTCCAAGAGACCCAGTACTTC. The rearrangement joins TRBV7-9 to TRBJ2-5; 8 bases line up with TRBD1. CDR1 and CDR2 from the germline V gene are SEHNR and FQNEAQ (reference sequence). V lost 5 bases to trimming and J lost 1 base; unmatched junction nucleotides: 6. The CDR3 extends over 15 amino acids.

This clonotype was counted once. The rearrangement uses TRBV6-4 and TRBJ2-5; TRBD2 aligns across 13 bases. Germline V CDR1 and CDR2: MRHNA, SNTAGT. V was pared by 6 bases and J by 6 bases, with 7 bases of the junction left unmatched. The CDR3 consists of 15 residues. CDR3 nucleotide sequence: TGTGCCAGCAGGAAAAGGACTAGCGGGAGAAAGACCCAGTACTTC. Its protein is CASRKRTSGRKTQYF.

The chain employs TRBV11-2 and TRBJ2-3; TRBD1 or TRBD2 may be the D gene (5 bases each). This CDR3 region has 17 residues. Germline V CDR1 and CDR2: SGHAT, FQNNGV. V lost 0 bases, J lost 6 bases, and 19 bases lay in between. The CDR3 loop reads CASSLETPDSEGDTQYF. The CDR3 bases are TGTGCCAGCAGCTTAGAGACCCCGGACTCCGAGGGGGATACGCAGTATTTT. The whole variable domain, remainder taken from reference TRBV11-2 and TRBJ2-3, is EAGVAQSPRYKIIEKRQSVAFWCNPISGHATLYWYQQILGQGPKLLIQFQNNGVVDDSQLPKDRFSAERLKGVDSTLKIQPAKLEDSAVYLCASSLETPDSEGDTQYFGPGTRLTVL.

The V and J genes are TRBV20-1 and TRBJ1-1; unclear D gene. Germline CDR1 is DFQATT and CDR2 is SNEGSKA (reference sequence). The CDR3 length is 12 residues. The V gene lost 1 base and the J gene lost 6 bases, with 9 bases spanning the gap. CDR3 bases: TGCAGTGCTAGAGCCGGGGTGGCTGAAGCTTTCTTT. As protein: CSARAGVAEAFF.

This clonotype was found a few times. This rearrangement joins TRBV6-5 to TRBJ2-1, with 7 nucleotides matching TRBD1. The germline CDR1 and CDR2 sequences are MNHEY and SVGAGI. This CDR3 comprises 15 residues. With V trimmed by 10 bases and J by 5 bases, 14 bases remained unmatched. The DNA for the CDR3 is TGTGCCACCAAACCGACAGGGAGTCGACACAATGAGCAGTTCTTC. Residues: CATKPTGSRHNEQFF.

This clonotype was seen only a few times. The V gene is TRBV2, the J gene TRBJ2-3; D remains unclear. From germline, CDR1 is SNHLY and CDR2 FYNNEI. The CDR3 consists of 15 residues. V was trimmed by 7 bases and J by 0 bases, leaving 14 bases between them. CDR3 amino acids: CASNLGQASTDTQYF. The CDR3 DNA reads TGTGCCAGCAACCTGGGCCAGGCCAGCACAGATACGCAGTATTTT. The variable domain in full, completed from reference TRBV2 and TRBJ2-3, reads EPEVTQTPSHQVTQMGQEVILRCVPISNHLYFYWYRQILGQKVEFLVSFYNNEISEKSEIFDDQFSVERPDGSNFTLKIRSTKLEDSAMYFCASNLGQASTDTQYFGPGTRLTVL.

The V call is TRBV5-1, the J call TRBJ1-6; D gene uncertain. Germline V lookup: CDR1 SGHRS, CDR2 YFSETQ. The CDR3 totals 14 residues. The germline V and J ends were trimmed by 2 bases and 5 bases, with 8 bases remaining between them. The CDR3 sequence is CASSLLQDNSPLHF. Written as DNA, the CDR3 is TGCGCCAGCAGCTTACTTCAGGATAATTCACCCCTCCACTTT.

The J gene is TRBJ2-1, the V gene TRBV20-1; 14 nucleotides line up with TRBD2. The DNA end favors TRBJ2-7, so the J call may be wrong. This CDR3 has 17 amino acids. Germline lookup yields CDR1 DFQATT and CDR2 SNEGSKA (reference sequence). The CDR3 sequence: CSARGTSGSTYYNEQYF. The CDR3 DNA sequence: TGCAGTGCTAGGGGGACTAGCGGGAGTACGTACTACAATGAGCAGTACTTC.

V and J are TRBV13 and TRBJ1-2; D uncertain. CDR1 is PRHDT, CDR2 FYEKMQ, per germline (reference sequence). The CDR3 extends over 16 amino acids. Trimming removed 5 bases from V and 4 bases from J, with 20 bases in between. CDR3 sequence: CASSPPPAGMAYGYTF. The CDR3 DNA follows: TGTGCCAGCAGCCCCCCGCCGGCTGGAATGGCCTATGGCTACACCTTC. The full variable domain, its missing parts supplied by reference TRBV13 and TRBJ1-2, is AAGVIQSPRHLIKEKRETATLKCYPIPRHDTVYWYQQGPGQDPQFLISFYEKMQSDKGSIPDRFSAQQFSDYHSELNMSSLELGDSALYFCASSPPPAGMAYGYTFGSGTRLTVV.

V and J are TRBV6-5 and TRBJ2-1, with TRBD2 matching 10 bases. The V gene's germline CDR1 is MNHEY and CDR2 SVGAGI. V lost 7 bases, J lost 12 bases, and 12 bases stayed unmatched. This CDR3 comprises 14 residues. Written as DNA, the CDR3 is TGTGCCAGCACCCATGGAGCGGGGGGGTTTGGGCAGTTCTTC. Translated, it gives CASTHGAGGFGQFF.

The J gene is TRBJ2-7, the V gene TRBV12-3 or TRBV12-4; unclear D gene. The length of the CDR3 is 12 residues. Trimming cost V 8 bases and J 0 bases, with 8 bases left between them. Here the CDR3 reads CASRINSYEQYF. The CDR3 DNA follows: TGTGCCAGCCGGATTAACTCCTACGAGCAGTACTTC.

The DNA for the CDR3 is TGTGCCAGCAGCTTACGGGGTACCGAGAACAATGAGCAGTTCTTC. It translates to CASSLRGTENNEQFF. The chain uses TRBV7-9 and TRBJ2-1, with D possibly matching TRBD2 (5 bases). The length of the CDR3 is 15 residues. Trimming cost V 2 bases and J 5 bases, with 13 bases left between them. Germline V gene lookup returns CDR1 SEHNR and CDR2 FQNEAQ (reference sequence).

This chain uses TRBV12-3 or TRBV12-4 with TRBJ1-4; D possibly corresponds to TRBD1 (5 bases). The CDR3 has 15 residues. The V gene lost 5 bases and the J gene lost 4 bases, with 14 bases spanning the gap. CDR3 DNA sequence: TGTGCCAGCAGTCCCAGGGACGGGGATAATGAAAAACTGTTTTTT. It encodes CASSPRDGDNEKLFF.

This clonotype was seen a few times. The CDR3: CASSESSGLKYNEQFF. The CDR3 region has the DNA TGTGCCAGCAGTGAGTCTAGCGGGTTGAAATACAATGAGCAGTTCTTC. V gene TRBV25-1 combines with J gene TRBJ2-1, with 8 nucleotides matching TRBD2. Germline-derived CDR1 and CDR2 are MGHDK and SYGVNS. This CDR3 contains 16 residues. The V gene end was trimmed by 3 bases and the J gene end by 4 bases; junction bases not matched to a gene: 8.

The chain joins TRBV20-1 to TRBJ2-1, with 14 positions matching TRBD2. V gave up 6 bases and J gave up 8 bases; unmatched junction bases: 12. CDR1 and CDR2 from the germline V gene are DFQATT and SNEGSKA (reference sequence). The CDR3 extends over 16 amino acids. CDR3 protein: CSALGTSGRLSYEQFF. The DNA of the CDR3 is TGCAGTGCCTTGGGGACTAGCGGGAGACTCAGCTATGAGCAGTTCTTC.

The rearrangement links TRBV28 to TRBJ2-1; 12 nucleotides agree with TRBD2. The J call may not be correct, given that the DNA end is closer to TRBJ2-7. The CDR3 loop spans 15 amino acids. Germline V gives CDR1 MDHEN, CDR2 SYDVKM. In nucleotides, the CDR3 is TGTGCCAGCAGCCGTACTAGCGGGAGGAAAGGGGAGCAGTACTTC. Protein: CASSRTSGRKGEQYF.

V gene TRBV7-9 combines with J gene TRBJ1-1; 8 nucleotides line up with TRBD1. The germline V gene encodes CDR1 SEHNR and CDR2 FQNEAQ (reference sequence). The ends lost 5 bases at V and 7 bases at J; junction bases unmatched: 12. The CDR3 consists of 15 residues. In nucleotides, the CDR3 is TGTGCCAGCAGCGACACCGGGACAGGTTATGTTGAAGCTTTCTTT. Translated: CASSDTGTGYVEAFF.

The chain has TRBV6-5 and TRBJ2-4; D call uncertain. The J call may be mistaken, given a closer DNA end match to TRBJ2-7. CDR3 length: 13 amino acids. From germline, CDR1 is MNHEY and CDR2 SVGAGI. CDR3: CASSYGVRREQYF. The CDR3 region has the DNA TGTGCCAGCAGTTACGGGGTTCGGCGCGAGCAGTACTTC.